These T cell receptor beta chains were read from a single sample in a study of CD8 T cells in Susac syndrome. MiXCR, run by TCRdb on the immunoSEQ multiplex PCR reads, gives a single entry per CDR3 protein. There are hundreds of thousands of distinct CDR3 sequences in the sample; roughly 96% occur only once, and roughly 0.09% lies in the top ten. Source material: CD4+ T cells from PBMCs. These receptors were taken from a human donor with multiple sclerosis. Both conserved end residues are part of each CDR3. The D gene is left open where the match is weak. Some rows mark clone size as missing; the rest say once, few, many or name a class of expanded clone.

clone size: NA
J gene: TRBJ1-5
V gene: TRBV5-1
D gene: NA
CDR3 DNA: TGCGCCAGCAGCTTGGGGGTGGAAGGACAGCCCCAGCATTTT
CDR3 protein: CASSLGVEGQPQHF

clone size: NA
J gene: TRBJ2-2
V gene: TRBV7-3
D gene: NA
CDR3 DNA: TGTGCCAGCAGCTCAGCGACAGGGAGGGACGGGGAGCTGTTTTTT
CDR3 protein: CASSSATGRDGELFF

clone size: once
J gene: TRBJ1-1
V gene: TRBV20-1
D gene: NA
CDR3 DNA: TGCAGTGCTAGAGGGGGCAGTCTCAACACTGAAGCTTTCTTT
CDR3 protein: CSARGGSLNTEAFF

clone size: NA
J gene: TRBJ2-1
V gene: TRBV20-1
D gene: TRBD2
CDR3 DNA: TGCAGTGCCTCTAGCGGGAGGGTCAATGAGCAGTTCTTC
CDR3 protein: CSASSGRVNEQFF

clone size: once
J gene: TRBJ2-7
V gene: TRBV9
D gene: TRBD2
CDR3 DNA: TGTGCCAGCAGCGTAGGGGCTAGCGGGAGTTACGAGCAGTACTTC
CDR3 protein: CASSVGASGSYEQYF

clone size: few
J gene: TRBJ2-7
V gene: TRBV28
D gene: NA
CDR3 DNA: TGTGCCAGCAGTTTGCAGTCCTACGAGCAGTACTTC
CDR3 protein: CASSLQSYEQYF

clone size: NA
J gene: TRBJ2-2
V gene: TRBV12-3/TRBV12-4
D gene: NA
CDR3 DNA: TGTGCCAGCAGTCGGACGGACACCGGGGAGCTGTTTTTT
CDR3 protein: CASSRTDTGELFF

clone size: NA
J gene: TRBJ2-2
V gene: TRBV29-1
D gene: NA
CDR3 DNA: TGCAGCGGTGGACAGAAAAACACCGGGGAGCTGTTTTTT
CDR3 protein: CSGGQKNTGELFF

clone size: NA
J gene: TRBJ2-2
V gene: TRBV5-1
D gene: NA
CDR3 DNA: TGCGCCAGCAGCTCCGGACAGTACACCGGGGAGCTGTTTTTT
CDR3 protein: CASSSGQYTGELFF

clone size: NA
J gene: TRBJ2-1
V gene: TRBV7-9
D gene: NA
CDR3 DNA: TGTGCCAGCAGCAACCATCGGGACCTGGCCATTTACAATGAGCAGTTCTTC
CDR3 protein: CASSNHRDLAIYNEQFF

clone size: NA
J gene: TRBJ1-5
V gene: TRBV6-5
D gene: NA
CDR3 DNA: TGTGCCAGCAGTGGGGACATCAATCAGCCCCAGCATTTT
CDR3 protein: CASSGDINQPQHF

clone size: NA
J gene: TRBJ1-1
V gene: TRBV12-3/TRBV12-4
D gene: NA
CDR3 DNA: TGTGCCAGCACCCCCAGTCGGGACACTGAAGCTTTCTTT
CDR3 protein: CASTPSRDTEAFF

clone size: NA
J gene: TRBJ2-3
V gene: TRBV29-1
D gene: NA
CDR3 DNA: TGCAGCGTTGATCGGTCGAAAAGCACAGATACGCAGTATTTT
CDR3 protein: CSVDRSKSTDTQYF

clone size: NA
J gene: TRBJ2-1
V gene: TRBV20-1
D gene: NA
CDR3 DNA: TGCAGTGCAGGGGGGGCAGCCTTTGAGCAGTTCTTC
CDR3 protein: CSAGGAAFEQFF

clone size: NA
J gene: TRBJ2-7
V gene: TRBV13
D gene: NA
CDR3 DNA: TGTGCCAGCAGCTGGGGGAACTCCTACGAGCAGTACTTC
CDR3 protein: CASSWGNSYEQYF

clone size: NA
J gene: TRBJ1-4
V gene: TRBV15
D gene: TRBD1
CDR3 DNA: TGTGCCACCAGCACCGGACAGGTCAATGAAAAACTGTTTTTT
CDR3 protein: CATSTGQVNEKLFF

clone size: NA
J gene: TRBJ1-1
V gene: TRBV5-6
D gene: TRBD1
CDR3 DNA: TGTGCCAGCAGCATGGACAGGGGGGTGGCTTTCTTT
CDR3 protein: CASSMDRGVAFF

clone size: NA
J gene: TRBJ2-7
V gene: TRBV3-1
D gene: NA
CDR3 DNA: TGTGCCAGCAGCTCCCGGGGGAGACTCCTCAACTACGAGCAGTACTTC
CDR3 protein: CASSSRGRLLNYEQYF

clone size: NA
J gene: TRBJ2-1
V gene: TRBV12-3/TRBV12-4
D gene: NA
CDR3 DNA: TGTGCCAGCAGTTTAGCGGGGGGGCGTAAGCAGTTCTTC
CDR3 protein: CASSLAGGRKQFF

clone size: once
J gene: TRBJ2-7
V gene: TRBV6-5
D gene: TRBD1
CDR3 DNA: TGTGCCAGCAGTTACGCTGGACAGGGAGAGCAGTACTTC
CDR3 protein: CASSYAGQGEQYF

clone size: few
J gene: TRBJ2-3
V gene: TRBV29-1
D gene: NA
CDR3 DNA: TGCAGCGTTGAGATCCAGCGGGATACGCAGTATTTT
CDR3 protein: CSVEIQRDTQYF

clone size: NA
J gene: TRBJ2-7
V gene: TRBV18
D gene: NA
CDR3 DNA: TGTGCCAGCTCACCACCGGCAGGGAGAAGGTACGAGCAGTACTTC
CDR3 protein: CASSPPAGRRYEQYF

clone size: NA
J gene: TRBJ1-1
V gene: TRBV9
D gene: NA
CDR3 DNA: TGTGCCAGCAGCCCTGAATTGGTGAAGCTTTTCTTT
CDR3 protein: CASSPELVKLFF

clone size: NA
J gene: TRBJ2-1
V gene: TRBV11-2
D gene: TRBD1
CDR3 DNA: TGTGCCAGCAACCCTGGGACAGTATCCTACAATGAGCAGTTCTTC
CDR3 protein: CASNPGTVSYNEQFF

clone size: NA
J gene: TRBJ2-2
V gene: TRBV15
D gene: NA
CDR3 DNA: TGTGCCACCAGCAGGGACAGCACCGGGGAGCTGTTTTTT
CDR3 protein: CATSRDSTGELFF

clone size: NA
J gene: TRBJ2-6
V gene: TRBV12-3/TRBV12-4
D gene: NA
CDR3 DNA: TGTGCCAGCAGTCCTGGCGGGCTAGGTGGGGCCAACGTCCTGACTTTC
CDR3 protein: CASSPGGLGGANVLTF

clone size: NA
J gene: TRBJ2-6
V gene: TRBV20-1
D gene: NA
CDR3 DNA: TGCAGTGCCGGGACGGCTGGCTCTGGGGCCAACGTCCTGACTTTC
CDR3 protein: CSAGTAGSGANVLTF